The 17 T cell receptor beta chains reported below all come from one sample, sequenced in a study of CD8+ T cells in alopecia areata. The treatment was: oral pan-JAK inhibitor, 5-10 mg twice daily. Extracted RNA was reverse transcribed, and the resulting cDNA served as sequencing template. Assay: immunoSEQ multiplex PCR; the TCRdb copy retains only in-frame clones and omits some. The table shows 150,000 to 200,000 clones, with roughly 61% occurring only once. The starting material was CD8+ T cells sorted from blood, obtained at week 24, from a patient treated with tofacitinib. These receptors all stem from a human donor with alopecia areata.

This clone came up a few times. The chain recombines TRBV6-5 with TRBJ2-2; D is undetermined. The CDR3 is made up of 12 amino acids. V was cut by 6 bases and J by 6 bases, with 8 bases left in between. The germline V gene encodes CDR1 MNHEY and CDR2 SVGAGI. CDR3 in amino acids: CASRGIPGELFF. For the CDR3, the DNA is TGTGCCAGCAGGGGGATTCCCGGGGAGCTGTTTTTT.

V and J are TRBV5-1 and TRBJ2-3; the D is unclear. The CDR3 is 15 residues long. Germline V gene lookup returns CDR1 SGHRS and CDR2 YFSETQ. Trimming stripped 1 base from V and 2 bases from J, with 11 bases between. This CDR3 reads CASSLIVGVTDTQYF. CDR3 bases: TGCGCCAGCAGCTTGATAGTTGGAGTCACAGATACGCAGTATTTT.

The rearrangement links TRBV5-1 to TRBJ1-4; D ambiguous. The CDR3 length is 13 residues. Germline-derived CDR1 and CDR2 are SGHRS and YFSETQ. V was pared by 4 bases and J by 6 bases, with 10 bases between. This CDR3 reads CASSTELDEKLFF. DNA for the CDR3: TGCGCCAGCAGCACGGAGTTGGATGAAAAACTGTTTTTT.

J is TRBJ2-3 and V is TRBV5-6; 14 positions agree with TRBD2. The V segment lost 4 bases and the J segment 5 bases; nucleotides outside the gene matches: 9. In germline, CDR1 is SGHDT, CDR2 YYEEEE. The CDR3 runs to 17 residues. In DNA, the CDR3 is TGTGCCAGCAGCCCAGAGACTAGCGGGGGGGCACGAGATACGCAGTATTTT. This codes for CASSPETSGGARDTQYF.

Note on this clone: The same CDR3 also results from other DNA sequences found in this sample. The CDR3 reads CSVLGTEAFF. The DNA for the CDR3 is TGCAGCGTTCTAGGAACTGAAGCTTTCTTT. This chain connects TRBV29-1 to TRBJ1-1; D is unclear. CDR3 length: 10 amino acids. Trimming shortened V by 5 bases and J by 5 bases, and 6 bases separated the two germline ends. CDR1 and CDR2 (germline): SQVTM, ANQGSEA.

The chain combines TRBV7-9 with TRBJ2-1; D could derive from TRBD1 or TRBD2 (5 bases each). Per germline, CDR1 SEHNR and CDR2 FQNEAQ (reference sequence). The ends were cut back, 4 bases at V and 9 bases at J, with 16 bases in the middle. This CDR3 region has 14 residues. CDR3: CASSSPAWGFEQFF. The CDR3 DNA reads TGTGCCAGCAGCTCCCCGGCCTGGGGGTTTGAGCAGTTCTTC.

This chain links TRBV15 with TRBJ2-5; 10 bases agree with TRBD2. V gave up 0 bases and J gave up 0 bases; unmatched junction bases: 4. Germline V lookup: CDR1 LNHNV, CDR2 YYDKDF (reference sequence). The CDR3 runs to 17 residues. The CDR3 loop reads CATSRELAGNYQETQYF. In nucleotides, the CDR3 is TGTGCCACCAGCAGAGAACTAGCGGGGAACTACCAAGAGACCCAGTACTTC.

The chain links TRBV6-6 to TRBJ2-1; 10 bases agree with TRBD2. Germline V gene sequence: CDR1 MNHNY, CDR2 SVGAGI (reference sequence). With V trimmed by 2 bases and J by 4 bases, 2 bases remained unmatched. The CDR3 contains 15 residues. The CDR3 sequence: CASSYGSGGYNEQFF. CDR3 sequence (DNA): TGTGCCAGCAGTTACGGTAGCGGGGGGTACAATGAGCAGTTCTTC.

V usage is TRBV9 and J usage is TRBJ2-7; the D is unclear. This CDR3 spans 13 amino acids. Germline V gives CDR1 SGDLS, CDR2 YYNGEE. V dropped 0 bases and J dropped 0 bases, with 4 bases sitting between them. The CDR3, as DNA: TGTGCCAGCAGCGTAGCGGACTCCTACGAGCAGTACTTC. Translated, it gives CASSVADSYEQYF.

This clone has only a few counts. This chain connects TRBV19 to TRBJ2-1, with TRBD2 matching 15 bases. CDR3 size: 19 residues. J lost 5 bases, V lost 3 bases, and 11 bases had no gene match. CDR1 is LNHDA, CDR2 SQIVND, per germline (reference sequence). The CDR3 loop is CASSIFSGLAGGRNNEQFF. The CDR3, as DNA: TGTGCCAGTAGTATTTTTTCGGGACTAGCGGGGGGCAGGAACAATGAGCAGTTCTTC.

The chain recombines TRBV30 with TRBJ2-7; possible D gene TRBD1, 6 bases. Per the germline V gene, CDR1 is GTSNPN and CDR2 is SVGIG (reference sequence). The CDR3 runs 15 residues. V lost 8 bases and J 0 bases, leaving 20 bases between the germline ends. CDR3 nucleotide sequence: TGTGCCGGACTGGCTCCCGGGACAAGCTCCTACGAGCAGTACTTC. Translated, it gives CAGLAPGTSSYEQYF.

The J gene is TRBJ2-1, the V gene TRBV4-2; D perhaps matches TRBD1 (6 bases). The CDR3 extends over 15 amino acids. The V and J ends lost 4 bases and 5 bases respectively, with 15 bases between them. CDR1 and CDR2 from the germline V gene are LGHNA and YNFKEQ. This CDR3 reads CASSLGTSTNNEQFF. CDR3 DNA sequence: TGTGCCAGCAGCCTGGGGACATCTACCAACAATGAGCAGTTCTTC.

The rearrangement uses TRBV2 and TRBJ1-6, with 9 nucleotides matching TRBD1. Germline lookup yields CDR1 SNHLY and CDR2 FYNNEI. CDR3 size: 15 residues. V shed 9 bases, J shed 8 bases, and the junction held 11 bases outside the gene matches. This CDR3 is CASGAGTGSHSPLHF. CDR3 nucleotides: TGTGCCAGTGGTGCCGGGACAGGGAGTCATTCACCCCTCCACTTT.

This clone has only one observation. The chain links TRBV9 to TRBJ2-7, with TRBD1 matching 10 bases. CDR1 and CDR2 (germline): SGDLS, YYNGEE. CDR3 length equals 13 residues. The V gene end was trimmed by 4 bases and the J gene end by 5 bases; junction bases not matched to a gene: 3. This chain's CDR3 is CASSTGQGDEQYF. CDR3 nucleotide sequence: TGTGCCAGCAGCACCGGACAGGGGGACGAGCAGTACTTC.

The chain employs TRBV29-1 and TRBJ1-2; D is perhaps TRBD1 (5 bases). CDR1 and CDR2 (germline): SQVTM, ANQGSEA. The CDR3 is 16 amino acids. Trimming took off 4 bases at V and 5 bases at J, with 23 bases between the two ends. The CDR3 nucleotides are TGCAGCGTTGCTCGGTCAGGGAAGACATGGGTGTATGGCTACACCTTC. This gives the protein CSVARSGKTWVYGYTF.

This chain links TRBV5-1 with TRBJ2-2; unclear D gene. CDR1 is SGHRS and CDR2 is YFSETQ in the germline V gene. V lost 0 bases and J lost 2, with 8 bases in between. The CDR3 is made up of 15 amino acids. The CDR3 reads CASSLANQNTGELFF. The DNA of the CDR3 is TGCGCCAGCAGCTTGGCCAACCAAAACACCGGGGAGCTGTTTTTT.

V gene TRBV5-1 combines with J gene TRBJ1-4; D gene uncertain. From germline, CDR1 is SGHRS and CDR2 YFSETQ. Between the trimmed V and J ends, which lost 0 bases and 6 bases, there was a span of 12 bases. The CDR3 is made up of 15 amino acids. The CDR3 sequence is CASSLGAVLHEKLFF. The CDR3 DNA is TGCGCCAGCAGCTTGGGTGCGGTTCTACATGAAAAACTGTTTTTT.